The 32 T cell receptor beta chains presented below share a single source sample, sequenced in a study of shared clonotypes between healthy human individuals. Profiled with immunoSEQ multiplex PCR; TCRdb holds only in-frame clones, not every one. The repertoire holds around 2,000,000 clones, with 85% to 95% as singletons. Sequenced material: naive CD4+ T cells sorted from blood. Subset here: CD45RA+ positively selected. Every receptor here comes from a man between 18 and 35 years old in good health.

In nucleotides, the CDR3 is TGTGCCAGCAGCTTATTAGGGACGGACACTGAAGCTTTCTTT. This encodes CASSLLGTDTEAFF. The chain uses TRBV7-9 and TRBJ1-1; a weak D match, TRBD1 (5 bases). Germline V gene data show CDR1 as SEHNR and CDR2 as FQNEAQ (reference sequence). The CDR3 has 14 residues. The V end lost 2 bases, the J end lost 3 bases, and 10 bases lay between the germline ends.

The rearrangement uses TRBV7-2 and TRBJ2-7; 8 bases fit TRBD2. Trimming removed 6 bases from V and 4 bases from J; junction bases left unmatched: 11. CDR1 is SGHTA and CDR2 is FQGNSA in the germline V gene. This CDR3 has 15 amino acids. The CDR3 bases are TGTGCCAGCAGACTCAGCGGGGGAACAGAGTACGAGCAGTACTTC. It is translated as CASRLSGGTEYEQYF.

The rearrangement links TRBV6-1 to TRBJ1-2; the D gene is possibly TRBD1 (6 bases). V dropped 3 bases and J dropped 8 bases, with 16 bases sitting between them. This CDR3 is built from 14 residues. Germline CDR1 and CDR2: MNHNS and SASEGT. The CDR3: CASSDRVGARGYTF. The CDR3 region has the DNA TGTGCCAGCAGTGACCGCGTGGGGGCACGAGGCTACACCTTC.

The chain links TRBV4-3 to TRBJ2-3; 9 bases align to TRBD2. The length of the CDR3 is 16 residues. V shed 0 bases and J 5 bases; nucleotides not matched to a gene: 6. CDR1 is LGHNA, CDR2 YSLEER, per germline. CDR3: CASSQDYSGGVDTQYF. The CDR3 nucleotides read TGCGCCAGCAGCCAAGACTATAGCGGGGGAGTAGATACGCAGTATTTT.

The rearrangement uses TRBV30 and TRBJ2-5; TRBD1 agrees at 9 bases. This CDR3 is built from 13 residues. Germline V gene data show CDR1 as GTSNPN and CDR2 as SVGIG (reference sequence). V was clipped by 7 bases and J by 5 bases; unmatched bases: 8. CDR3 nucleotides: TGTGCCTCGACTACAGGGGGCGACGAGACCCAGTACTTC. It encodes CASTTGGDETQYF. The variable domain in full, completed from reference TRBV30 and TRBJ2-5, reads SQTIHQWPATLVQPVGSPLSLECTVEGTSNPNLYWYRQAAGRGLQLLFYSVGIGQISSEVPQNLSASRPQDRQFILSSKKLLLSDSGFYLCASTTGGDETQYFGPGTRLLVL.

The chain is built from TRBV5-1 and TRBJ2-2; the D gene is possibly TRBD2 (5 bases). Germline V lookup: CDR1 SGHRS, CDR2 YFSETQ. CDR3 size: 14 residues. Trimming shortened V by 7 bases and J by 1 base, and 11 bases separated the two germline ends. In DNA form, the CDR3 reads TGCGCCAGCTCGGTGGCGGGGAACACCGGGGAGCTGTTTTTT. It specifies CASSVAGNTGELFF.

The chain combines TRBV5-1 with TRBJ2-7, with D maybe TRBD1 (5 bases). The CDR3 totals 13 residues. In germline, CDR1 is SGHRS, CDR2 YFSETQ. V was trimmed by 5 bases and J by 1 base, leaving 10 bases between them. CDR3 amino acids: CASSKDISYEQYF. The CDR3 DNA reads as TGCGCCAGCAGTAAGGACATATCCTACGAGCAGTACTTC.

The rearrangement uses TRBV6-5 and TRBJ1-5; D not certain. CDR1 and CDR2 (germline): MNHEY, SVGAGI. Deletions cut 5 bases from V and 0 bases from J, with 8 bases between. This CDR3 contains 14 residues. The CDR3 coding sequence is TGTGCCAGCAGTCCCGAGTTTAGCAATCAGCCCCAGCATTTT. Translation: CASSPEFSNQPQHF.

V is TRBV10-1 and J is TRBJ2-7; D ambiguous. Trimming took 3 bases from V and 0 from J, leaving 9 bases between them. The V gene's germline CDR1 is WNHNN and CDR2 SYGVQD (reference sequence). The CDR3 is made up of 14 amino acids. The DNA for the CDR3 is TGCGCCAGCAGTGACCGGGCTACCTCCTACGAGCAGTACTTC. Its protein is CASSDRATSYEQYF.

The chain employs TRBV20-1 and TRBJ2-3; maybe TRBD2 (5 bases). CDR3 length equals 11 residues. V was clipped by 5 bases and J by 5 bases, with 8 bases between them. The germline CDR1 and CDR2 sequences are DFQATT and SNEGSKA (reference sequence). The CDR3 coding sequence is TGCAGTGCTTTCCGGGGAGATACGCAGTATTTT. This encodes CSAFRGDTQYF.

In the case of this clone: This CDR3 is also generated by other DNA sequences in the sample. CDR3 DNA sequence: TGCGCCAGCAGCCAAGATAGGGACACTGAAGCTTTCTTT. It is translated as CASSQDRDTEAFF. The rearrangement uses TRBV4-1 and TRBJ1-1; D gene ambiguous. Germline V gene lookup returns CDR1 MGHRA and CDR2 YSYEKL. The CDR3 contains 13 residues. V was trimmed by 0 bases and J by 3 bases, leaving 5 bases between them.

The rearrangement uses TRBV9 and TRBJ2-3; D gene ambiguous. CDR3 length equals 15 residues. CDR1 SGDLS and CDR2 YYNGEE come from the germline V gene. V lost 3 bases and J 0 bases, leaving 11 bases between the germline ends. The CDR3 nucleotides read TGTGCCAGCAGCGACTTCGGGTCTAGCACAGATACGCAGTATTTT. Residues: CASSDFGSSTDTQYF.

This clone was observed a single time. The V gene is TRBV28, the J gene TRBJ2-7, with 10 bases identical to TRBD1. The length of the CDR3 is 18 residues. Trimming cost V 2 bases and J 3 bases; bases outside gene matches: 13. From germline, CDR1 is MDHEN and CDR2 SYDVKM. This chain's CDR3 is CASSLGLGQGYGGYEQYF. CDR3 sequence (DNA): TGTGCCAGCAGTTTAGGGTTGGGACAGGGGTATGGGGGCTACGAGCAGTACTTC.

The CDR3 loop reads CASSPTMPGQGVYTF. In DNA form, the CDR3 reads TGTGCCAGCTCACCTACTATGCCGGGACAGGGGGTCTACACCTTC. The chain joins TRBV18 to TRBJ1-2; 11 nucleotides align to TRBD1. CDR1 and CDR2 (germline): KGHSH, LQKENI. There are 15 residues in the CDR3. The J segment lost 10 bases and the V segment lost 3 bases, leaving 10 bases of the junction unmatched.

The gene calls are TRBV6-5 and TRBJ2-1; weak D call: TRBD2 (6 bases). Germline loops: CDR1 MNHEY, CDR2 SVGAGI. V was trimmed by 5 bases and J by 3 bases, leaving 11 bases between them. The CDR3 has 14 amino acids. In DNA form, the CDR3 reads TGTGCCAGCAGTACCCCCGGGGGCTACAATGAGCAGTTCTTC. This translates into CASSTPGGYNEQFF.

The chain links TRBV7-2 to TRBJ1-5; no firm D call. Trimming pared 5 bases from V and 1 base from J, leaving 9 bases between. Per germline, CDR1 SGHTA and CDR2 FQGNSA. The CDR3 has 14 residues. The CDR3 DNA sequence: TGTGCCAGCAGCCTCGACAAAAGCAATCAGCCCCAGCATTTT. As protein: CASSLDKSNQPQHF.

This chain links TRBV7-9 with TRBJ1-3, with a possible D match to TRBD1 (5 bases). The V end was cut by 9 bases, the J end by 0 bases, with 6 bases between. Germline V gene data show CDR1 as SEHNR and CDR2 as FQNEAQ (reference sequence). The CDR3 has 12 residues. CDR3 nucleotides: TGTGCCAGTAGGGGCTCTGGAAACACCATATATTTT. Protein product: CASRGSGNTIYF.

The chain links TRBV19 to TRBJ2-3; 7 bases map to TRBD2. The CDR3 contains 14 residues. With V trimmed by 6 bases and J by 2 bases, 5 bases remained unmatched. Germline lookup yields CDR1 LNHDA and CDR2 SQIVND (reference sequence). The CDR3 loop is CASSASGLTDTQYF. CDR3 in DNA: TGTGCCAGTAGCGCTAGCGGCCTCACAGATACGCAGTATTTT.

J is TRBJ1-4 and V is TRBV10-1; 7 nucleotides line up with TRBD1. The V and J ends lost 8 bases and 6 bases, in that order; junction bases with no gene match: 3. Germline loops: CDR1 WNHNN, CDR2 SYGVQD (reference sequence). The CDR3 consists of 12 residues. CDR3 residues: CASQGVDEKLFF. DNA for the CDR3: TGCGCCAGCCAGGGGGTTGATGAAAAACTGTTTTTT.

This sequence joins TRBV5-6 and TRBJ2-7, with a possible D match to TRBD1 (6 bases). V dropped 7 bases and J dropped 4 bases, with 15 bases sitting between them. The CDR3 has 13 residues. Germline V gene lookup returns CDR1 SGHDT and CDR2 YYEEEE. This CDR3 is CASRLRTGYEQYF. CDR3 nucleotide sequence: TGTGCCAGCCGTCTCCGAACAGGGTACGAGCAGTACTTC.

The chain couples TRBV7-9 to TRBJ1-2; no firm D call. This CDR3 contains 15 residues. CDR1 and CDR2 (germline): SEHNR, FQNEAQ (reference sequence). Between the trimmed V and J ends, which lost 2 bases and 0 bases, there was a span of 10 bases. The CDR3 region is CASSLMRETNYGYTF. The CDR3 bases are TGTGCCAGCAGCTTAATGAGGGAGACTAACTATGGCTACACCTTC.

The genes are TRBV7-2 and TRBJ1-6, with D unresolved. Germline values: CDR1 SGHTA, CDR2 FQGNSA. Trimming shortened V by 3 bases and J by 9 bases, and 9 bases separated the two germline ends. This CDR3 has 13 amino acids. CDR3 DNA sequence: TGTGCCAGCAGCTTCCTGGGAATTTCACCCCTCCACTTT. Amino acids: CASSFLGISPLHF.

The chain recombines TRBV5-1 with TRBJ1-6; D not certain. The V gene's germline CDR1 is SGHRS and CDR2 YFSETQ. V dropped 0 bases and J dropped 7 bases, with 11 bases sitting between them. The CDR3 runs 15 residues. The CDR3 loop is CASSLDVGSNSPLHF. In DNA, the CDR3 is TGCGCCAGCAGCTTGGATGTAGGGTCAAATTCACCCCTCCACTTT.

Regarding this clone: The sample carries other DNA sequences with the same CDR3. The V and J genes are TRBV5-1 and TRBJ2-6; D is uncertain. Trimming removed 0 bases at V and 4 bases at J, with 5 bases between. CDR1 SGHRS and CDR2 YFSETQ come from the germline V gene. The CDR3 runs 14 residues. CDR3 protein: CASSLASGANVLTF. The CDR3 coding sequence is TGCGCCAGCAGCTTGGCTTCGGGGGCCAACGTCCTGACTTTC.

A note on this clone: Other DNA sequences in this sample translate to the same CDR3. This sequence joins TRBV5-1 and TRBJ1-2; D uncertain. Trimming took off 2 bases at V and 4 bases at J, with 9 bases between the two ends. The CDR3 runs to 13 residues. The germline V gene has CDR1 SGHRS and CDR2 YFSETQ. For the CDR3, the DNA is TGCGCCAGCAGCTTAGACGGATCCTATGGCTACACCTTC. Translated, it gives CASSLDGSYGYTF.

In this sample, this clone turned up once. V usage is TRBV2 and J usage is TRBJ1-4, with D possibly being TRBD1 (5 bases). Germline lookup yields CDR1 SNHLY and CDR2 FYNNEI. V dropped 6 bases and J dropped 3 bases, with 8 bases sitting between them. The CDR3 runs 13 residues. The CDR3 sequence is CASRRQPNEKLFF. The CDR3 DNA reads TGTGCCAGCAGGCGACAGCCTAATGAAAAACTGTTTTTT.

The CDR3 DNA is TGTGCCAGCAGCCCACTAGCGGGAGTGGCCAATGAGCAGTTCTTC. It specifies CASSPLAGVANEQFF. This chain joins TRBV7-9 and TRBJ2-1; TRBD2 matches 11 bases. J was trimmed by 6 bases and V by 5 bases; bases with no gene match: 6. The CDR3 contains 15 residues. Germline V gene data show CDR1 as SEHNR and CDR2 as FQNEAQ (reference sequence).

This clone was picked up one time. The chain couples TRBV30 to TRBJ1-3; TRBD1 might be the D (5 bases). Germline CDR1 reads GTSNPN; CDR2 reads SVGIG (reference sequence). This CDR3 is 17 amino acids long. V lost 2 bases to trimming and J lost 8 bases, with 25 bases between them. The CDR3 DNA reads TGTGCCTGGAGTTCCAGCCGGACGCCTCGGAGGGGTCACACCATATATTTT. The encoded protein is CAWSSSRTPRRGHTIYF.

The gene calls are TRBV28 and TRBJ1-2; D call uncertain. With 8 bases removed from V and 9 bases from J, the gap between germline ends came to 13 bases. This CDR3 has 11 amino acids. Germline V gene data show CDR1 as MDHEN and CDR2 as SYDVKM. The CDR3 DNA reads as TGTGCCAGCTACAGTGGTCCGAGCTACACCTTC. It translates to CASYSGPSYTF.

The rearrangement links TRBV7-9 to TRBJ2-5; 10 bases agree with TRBD1. CDR1 is SEHNR, CDR2 FQNEAQ, per germline (reference sequence). Trimming removed 5 bases from V and 6 bases from J; junction bases left unmatched: 9. The CDR3 length is 15 residues. The CDR3: CASSKEKGQGKTQYF. The CDR3, as DNA: TGTGCCAGCAGCAAGGAAAAGGGACAGGGGAAGACCCAGTACTTC.

J is TRBJ1-2 and V is TRBV27; possibly TRBD1 for D (6 bases). Trimming left V 0 bases short and J 9 bases short, with 14 bases between. The CDR3 is 14 amino acids. Germline V lookup: CDR1 MNHEY, CDR2 SMNVEV (reference sequence). CDR3 region: CASSLSGGLRSYTF. The CDR3 region has the DNA TGTGCCAGCAGTTTATCGGGGGGGCTACGTAGCTACACCTTC.

The chain carries TRBV5-1 and TRBJ2-7; possible D gene TRBD2, 6 bases. Deletions cut 1 base from V and 3 bases from J, with 8 bases between. This CDR3 is 13 amino acids long. Looked up from germline, CDR1 is SGHRS and CDR2 is YFSETQ. The CDR3 bases are TGCGCCAGCAGCTTGCCGGGGGACTACGAGCAGTACTTC. Translated, it gives CASSLPGDYEQYF. The whole variable domain, remainder taken from reference TRBV5-1 and TRBJ2-7, is KAGVTQTPRYLIKTRGQQVTLSCSPISGHRSVSWYQQTPGQGLQFLFEYFSETQRNKGNFPGRFSGRQFSNSRSEMNVSTLELGDSALYLCASSLPGDYEQYFGPGTRLTVT.